Presented here are 9 T cell receptor beta chains from one specimen sequenced in a study of T cell responses to AZD1222 COVID-19 vaccine. Repertoires were generated with immunoSEQ multiplex PCR, while TCRdb's copy carries only in-frame clones and drops some. The table includes 150,000 to 190,000 clones, around 85% detected once. Sequences were derived from peripheral blood, sampled after recovery from COVID-19. These receptors all come from an adult who had recovered from COVID-19.

Regarding this clone: One end of the junction does not line up with germline, which may come from a read error. J is TRBJ1-5 and V is TRBV28; D is uncertain. Germline lookup yields CDR1 MDHEN and CDR2 SYDVKM. This CDR3 is 15 amino acids long. The chain's CDR3 is CASSLLWWADQAQHF. The CDR3 DNA reads TGTGCCAGCAGTTTATTATGGTGGGCGGATCAGGCCCAGCATTTT.

The chain employs TRBV3-1 (or the pseudogene TRBV3-2) and TRBJ2-7; D is uncertain. Germline-derived CDR1 and CDR2 are LGHDT and YNNKEL (reference sequence). CDR3 size: 17 residues. The germline V and J ends were trimmed by 3 bases and 1 base, with 19 bases remaining between them. CDR3 amino acids: CASSQAPTSASSYEQYF. The CDR3 DNA reads as TGTGCCAGCAGCCAGGCCCCAACAAGTGCGAGTTCCTACGAGCAGTACTTC.

The V and J genes are TRBV10-2 and TRBJ1-2; 7 bases agree with TRBD1. This CDR3 region has 15 residues. Trimming cost V 2 bases and J 2 bases; bases outside gene matches: 5. CDR1 and CDR2 from the germline V gene are WSHSY and SAAADI. The CDR3 region has the DNA TGCGCCAGCAGTGAGGGGAAACAGGGGAACTATGGCTACACCTTC. Its translation is CASSEGKQGNYGYTF.

This sequence joins TRBV4-1 and TRBJ1-5; TRBD1 is a possible D gene (5 bases). Germline assignment: CDR1 MGHRA and CDR2 YSYEKL. The length of the CDR3 is 13 residues. Trimming cost V 0 bases and J 7 bases, with 7 bases left between them. CDR3 in amino acids: CASSQDWGQPQHF. As DNA, the CDR3 is TGCGCCAGCAGCCAAGACTGGGGGCAGCCCCAGCATTTT.

The chain combines TRBV7-2 with TRBJ2-1, with TRBD2 matching 8 bases. The CDR3 consists of 16 residues. Germline-derived CDR1 and CDR2 are SGHTA and FQGNSA. Germline trimming cut 5 bases from V and 8 bases from J; bases unmatched to any gene: 14. The CDR3, as DNA: TGTGCCAGCAGCCCAAGGGGTAGCGGGATGTCCTATGAGCAGTTCTTC. Amino acid sequence: CASSPRGSGMSYEQFF.

The V gene is TRBV7-2, the J gene TRBJ1-1; D not resolved. Germline V CDR1 and CDR2: SGHTA, FQGNSA. Deletions cut 3 bases from V and 2 bases from J, with 7 bases between. The CDR3 is 13 amino acids. The CDR3 DNA reads TGTGCCAGCAGCTTTAACAGAAACACTGAAGCTTTCTTT. Its protein product is CASSFNRNTEAFF.

This clone came up a few times. The J gene is TRBJ1-2, the V gene TRBV5-1; 10 bases match TRBD1. After removal of 4 bases from V and 1 base from J, the junction contained 1 base not matched to a gene. Germline V gene data show CDR1 as SGHRS and CDR2 as YFSETQ. The CDR3 contains 14 residues. The CDR3 sequence: CASSRTGGNYGYTF. The CDR3 region has the DNA TGCGCCAGCAGCCGGACAGGGGGTAACTATGGCTACACCTTC.

The J gene is TRBJ1-1, the V gene TRBV12-3 or TRBV12-4, with D hard to call. The V gene lost 2 bases and the J gene lost 2 bases, with 6 bases spanning the gap. The CDR3 is made up of 13 amino acids. The CDR3 DNA reads TGTGCCAGCAGTTTATACACTAACACTGAAGCTTTCTTT. This sequence encodes CASSLYTNTEAFF.

The CDR3, as DNA: TGTGCCAGCAGCTTGATGTCCGGGCCTACGCAGTATTTT. This encodes CASSLMSGPTQYF. The V call is TRBV5-8, the J call TRBJ2-3, with D uncertain. The CDR3 consists of 13 residues. The V and J ends lost 1 base and 8 bases respectively, with 11 bases between them. From germline, CDR1 is SGHTS and CDR2 YDEGEE.